The entry below describes one T cell receptor beta chain. Its specificity is unknown. The entry originates in a study of T cell responses to AZD1222 COVID-19 vaccine. General study results and limits: Mostly white British, mostly female donors; authors suggested clonal diversity may be underestimated. Two doses of AZD1222 preceded a rise in Spike-specific TCR breadth and depth. Just a handful of people given AZD1222 tested seropositive at baseline. Repertoire sampling occurred only after the peak T cell response.

Per germline, CDR1 LNHDA and CDR2 SQIVND (reference sequence). This CDR3 region has 11 residues. The V end was cut by 5 bases, the J end by 5 bases, with 5 bases between. TCRdb's table, derived via immunoSEQ multiplex PCR, lists solely in-frame clones and lacks some. The table has roughly 130,000 clones, roughly 85% seen once. V usage is TRBV19 and J usage is TRBJ2-3; perhaps TRBD2 as D (5 bases). This sequence was found in an adult in good health. Sequencing was performed on peripheral blood, taken on day 0 of AZD1222 vaccination. CDR3 sequence reads: CASSEGDTQYF. The CDR3 DNA sequence: TGTGCCAGTAGTGAGGGAGATACGCAGTATTTT.